One and the same sample provided the 23 T cell receptor beta chains below, sequenced in a study of blood T cells in healthy people across ages. The second PCR ran about 6 to 12 cycles with a sample-barcoded 5' primer and J-beta primers. From the 5' RACE reads, TCRdb called clonotypes with MiXCR, one entry per CDR3 protein. In the table there are some 1.4 million distinct CDR3 sequences, around 39% of which are singletons. The source material was blood. The receptors were gathered from a woman aged 18-35 years in good health.

This sequence joins TRBV12-3 or TRBV12-4 and TRBJ2-3, with 9 nucleotides matching TRBD2. The CDR3 sequence is 22 residues long. Trimming took 5 bases from V and 2 from J; bases not matched to a gene: 26. CDR3 amino acids: CASSQNPWGGREKISTTDTQYF. CDR3 sequence (DNA): TGTGCCAGCAGTCAAAACCCCTGGGGCGGGAGGGAAAAAATTAGCACCACAGATACGCAGTATTTT.

This clonotype was observed a few times. The chain links TRBV6-1 to TRBJ1-5; D gene ambiguous. The ends were cut back, 3 bases at V and 5 bases at J, with 8 bases in the middle. CDR3 length: 13 amino acids. Germline values: CDR1 MNHNS, CDR2 SASEGT. The CDR3 coding sequence is TGTGCCAGCAGTGAGGTAGCGGATCAGCCCCAGCATTTT. Translation: CASSEVADQPQHF.

The sample holds a few counts of this clonotype. The chain is built from TRBV24-1 and TRBJ1-5; D uncertain. The germline V gene has CDR1 KGHDR and CDR2 SFDVKD. The ends were cut back, 1 base at V and 3 bases at J, with 15 bases in the middle. The CDR3 has 17 amino acids. CDR3 residues: CATSDLPGDMDNQPQHF. The DNA for the CDR3 is TGTGCCACCAGTGATTTACCGGGAGATATGGACAATCAGCCCCAGCATTTT.

In this sample, this clonotype turned up many times. The chain couples TRBV28 to TRBJ2-1; D unclear. The CDR3 sequence is 13 residues long. CDR1 MDHEN and CDR2 SYDVKM come from the germline V gene. With 4 bases removed from V and 0 bases from J, the gap between germline ends came to 4 bases. The CDR3 coding sequence is TGTGCCAGCAGTTCCAACTCCTACAATGAGCAGTTCTTC. It codes for CASSSNSYNEQFF.

There are a few counts of this clonotype. V is TRBV18 and J is TRBJ1-5, with D tentatively TRBD1 (6 bases). CDR1 is KGHSH and CDR2 is LQKENI in the germline V gene. V lost 6 bases and J 3 bases, leaving 15 bases between the germline ends. The CDR3 loop spans 15 amino acids. The CDR3 loop is CASSPSGDTNQPQHF. In DNA form, the CDR3 reads TGTGCCAGCTCCCCCAGCGGGGACACCAATCAGCCCCAGCATTTT.

In its sample, this clonotype was seen a few times. V is TRBV5-1 and J is TRBJ1-5; 8 positions agree with TRBD1. The CDR3 contains 14 residues. J gave up 1 base and V 4 bases, and 1 base lay outside the gene matches. The germline V gene has CDR1 SGHRS and CDR2 YFSETQ. CDR3 sequence: CASSTGGSNQPQHF. CDR3 DNA sequence: TGCGCCAGCAGCACAGGGGGGAGCAATCAGCCCCAGCATTTT.

This clonotype was counted a few times. The rearrangement links TRBV11-2 to TRBJ2-3; 15 nucleotides agree with TRBD2. V shed 5 bases, J shed 5 bases, and the junction held 8 bases outside the gene matches. The CDR3 sequence is 17 residues long. Germline V gene lookup returns CDR1 SGHAT and CDR2 FQNNGV. The CDR3: CASSPGLAGGVKDTQYF. The CDR3 DNA is TGTGCCAGCAGCCCGGGACTAGCGGGGGGAGTAAAAGATACGCAGTATTTT.

A remark on this clonotype: A read error may account for a junction end that differs from germline. The chain uses TRBV12-3 or TRBV12-4 and TRBJ2-7; D might be TRBD2 (6 bases). The CDR3 consists of 13 residues. For the CDR3, the DNA is TGTGCCAGCAGGAGGGACTCTGACTACGAGCAGTCCTTC. It yields the protein CASRRDSDYEQSF.

CDR3 nucleotide sequence: TGTGCCAGCAGCCCCTCCGGGGGGGCAGGCTATGGCTACACCTTC. Protein sequence: CASSPSGGAGYGYTF. J is TRBJ1-2 and V is TRBV7-9, with D maybe TRBD1 (6 bases). The CDR3 runs 15 residues. The V gene's germline CDR1 is SEHNR and CDR2 FQNEAQ (reference sequence). Trimming removed 5 bases from V and 4 bases from J, with 17 bases in between. Full variable domain (rest looked up from reference TRBV7-9 and TRBJ1-2): DTGVSQNPRHKITKRGQNVTFRCDPISEHNRLYWYRQTLGQGPEFLTYFQNEAQLEKSRLLSDRFSAERPKGSFSTLEIQRTEQGDSAMYLCASSPSGGAGYGYTFGSGTRLTVV.

The rearrangement links TRBV7-8 to TRBJ2-3, with a weak D call TRBD2 (7 bases). There are 15 residues in the CDR3. Germline CDR1 and CDR2: SGHVS and FQNEAQ. Trimming stripped 4 bases from V and 10 bases from J, with 21 bases between. For the CDR3, the DNA is TGTGCCAGCAGCTCTAGGGAGGGGGACACAGCATCGCAGTATTTT. Translating it yields CASSSREGDTASQYF.

The V gene is TRBV20-1, the J gene TRBJ2-5; D is unresolved. V was pared by 3 bases and J by 5 bases, with 16 bases between. The CDR3 totals 14 residues. Germline values: CDR1 DFQATT, CDR2 SNEGSKA (reference sequence). This CDR3 is CSASPDGVGETQYF. The DNA for the CDR3 is TGCAGTGCTAGTCCGGATGGAGTGGGCGAGACCCAGTACTTC.

This clonotype was counted between two and nine times. The chain combines TRBV29-1 with TRBJ2-5; 9 nucleotides align to TRBD1. Germline V gives CDR1 SQVTM, CDR2 ANQGSEA. V lost 1 base and J lost 0; bases outside the gene matches: 6. The CDR3 sequence is 16 residues long. This CDR3 reads CSVEGPQGAYQETQYF. CDR3 DNA: TGCAGCGTTGAAGGCCCACAGGGGGCATACCAAGAGACCCAGTACTTC.

This clonotype was observed a few times. This chain uses TRBV7-9 with TRBJ1-2; possibly TRBD1 for D (6 bases). Germline V lookup: CDR1 SEHNR, CDR2 FQNEAQ (reference sequence). The CDR3 is made up of 14 amino acids. Trimming left V 4 bases short and J 7 bases short, with 16 bases between. Written as DNA, the CDR3 is TGTGCCAGCAGCTCCCCCCGGGCAGGGGCTGGCTACACCTTC. Its translation: CASSSPRAGAGYTF.

The J gene is TRBJ2-5, the V gene TRBV20-1; possible D gene TRBD1, 5 bases. Germline V gene sequence: CDR1 DFQATT, CDR2 SNEGSKA (reference sequence). The V end lost 1 base, the J end lost 5 bases, and 11 bases lay between the germline ends. The CDR3 runs to 13 residues. In nucleotides, the CDR3 is TGCAGTGCTAGAGGGCAGGGCCACGAGACCCAGTACTTC. Protein: CSARGQGHETQYF.

The rearrangement joins TRBV6-2 or TRBV6-3 to TRBJ2-5; D possibly corresponds to TRBD2 (5 bases). The end of the DNA is better explained by TRBJ2-1, so the J call may be wrong. The CDR3 totals 15 residues. Germline lookup yields CDR1 MNHEY and CDR2 SVGEGT. The CDR3 DNA reads as TGTGCCAGCAAGCAGAGGGCCTCGTACCAAGAGACCCAGTTCTTC. This gives the protein CASKQRASYQETQFF.

This clonotype was detected only a few times. The J gene is TRBJ1-1, the V gene TRBV7-3, with TRBD1 matching 9 bases. The CDR3 runs to 17 residues. Germline CDR1 is SGHTA and CDR2 is FQGTGA. V gave up 2 bases and J gave up 4 bases; unmatched junction bases: 11. DNA of the CDR3: TGTGCCAGCAGCTTAGCTCCTAAAACAGGGGGCAGCACTGAAGCTTTCTTT. Amino acid sequence: CASSLAPKTGGSTEAFF.

Here the CDR3 reads CASSLEGRGRGYTF. CDR3 coding DNA: TGTGCCAGCAGCTTAGAGGGCAGGGGACGTGGCTACACCTTC. The rearrangement joins TRBV7-9 to TRBJ1-2, with D possibly matching TRBD1 (6 bases). Between the trimmed V and J ends, which lost 1 base and 7 bases, there was a span of 13 bases. The CDR3 loop spans 14 amino acids. Germline CDR1 and CDR2: SEHNR and FQNEAQ (reference sequence).

This chain connects TRBV7-9 to TRBJ1-2; the D is unclear. CDR1 is SEHNR, CDR2 FQNEAQ, per germline (reference sequence). The CDR3 is 12 residues long. V was cut by 2 bases and J by 7 bases, with 8 bases left in between. The CDR3 loop reads CASSLPAGGYTF. CDR3 DNA sequence: TGTGCCAGCAGCTTACCTGCGGGTGGCTACACCTTC.

This clonotype was recorded a few times. The gene calls are TRBV24-1 and TRBJ2-3; TRBD2 aligns across 10 bases. V lost 2 bases to trimming and J lost 0 bases; unmatched junction nucleotides: 7. From germline, CDR1 is KGHDR and CDR2 SFDVKD. The CDR3 is 18 amino acids. This chain's CDR3 is CATSDSLETSGSTDTQYF. In DNA form, the CDR3 reads TGTGCCACCAGTGATTCCCTTGAGACTAGCGGGAGCACAGATACGCAGTATTTT.

A few counts support this clonotype. The gene calls are TRBV12-3 or TRBV12-4 and TRBJ1-1; 7 positions agree with TRBD1. V shed 5 bases, J shed 5 bases, and the junction held 8 bases outside the gene matches. This CDR3 region has 14 residues. The CDR3 region has the DNA TGTGCCAGCAGTGTGGACAGGACGGTAACTGAAGCTTTCTTT. Protein: CASSVDRTVTEAFF.

This sequence joins TRBV20-1 and TRBJ2-7; 8 bases line up with TRBD1. Germline V lookup: CDR1 DFQATT, CDR2 SNEGSKA (reference sequence). This CDR3 contains 14 residues. V gave up 1 base and J gave up 7 bases; unmatched junction bases: 9. The CDR3 DNA reads TGCAGTGCTAGAGGGGGGACAGGTTTGGGGGAGCAGTACTTC. Translated: CSARGGTGLGEQYF.

This sequence joins TRBV6-6 and TRBJ2-3; 7 bases fit TRBD2. From germline, CDR1 is MNHNY and CDR2 SVGAGI (reference sequence). J was trimmed by 1 base and V by 9 bases; bases with no gene match: 7. The CDR3 loop spans 14 amino acids. DNA of the CDR3: TGTGCCAGTCGCTACGCGGGGGGCACAGATACGCAGTATTTT. Encoded protein: CASRYAGGTDTQYF.

This clonotype was recorded a few times. J is TRBJ2-3 and V is TRBV6-2 or TRBV6-3; TRBD2 matches 7 bases. Germline values: CDR1 MNHEY, CDR2 SVGEGT. V was clipped by 8 bases and J by 4 bases; unmatched bases: 12. CDR3 length: 15 residues. The CDR3 protein is CASVDSSGSADTQYF. DNA of the CDR3: TGTGCCAGCGTGGATTCTAGCGGCTCCGCAGATACGCAGTATTTT.